This T cell receptor beta chain was captured in a study of blood T cells in healthy people across ages. The study, taken as a whole, reports: Estimates of diversity drawn from one million T cells were considered underestimates. With donor CMV status unknown, expanded clonotype changes were possibly confounded.

Through a sample-barcoded 5' primer and a J-beta primer mix, a second PCR was run for about 6 to 12 cycles. Each TCR beta cDNA got a 12-nucleotide random molecular identifier. TCRdb fed the 5' RACE reads into MiXCR, producing one record per CDR3 protein. Of over 1,200,000 distinct CDR3 sequences in the sample, approximately 60% were seen once. This CDR3 has 16 amino acids. CDR1 SGHAT and CDR2 FQNNGV come from the germline V gene. J lost 5 bases, V lost 4 bases, and 12 bases had no gene match. For this clonotype: Its specificity is not known.

The sample taken for sequencing was blood. The TCR comes from a young man in good health. The genes are TRBV11-2 and TRBJ2-5, with TRBD1 matching 8 bases. The DNA of the CDR3 is TGTGCCAGCAGCTCCGGCGGACAGGGAAGAGTGGAGACCCAGTACTTC. It translates to CASSSGGQGRVETQYF.